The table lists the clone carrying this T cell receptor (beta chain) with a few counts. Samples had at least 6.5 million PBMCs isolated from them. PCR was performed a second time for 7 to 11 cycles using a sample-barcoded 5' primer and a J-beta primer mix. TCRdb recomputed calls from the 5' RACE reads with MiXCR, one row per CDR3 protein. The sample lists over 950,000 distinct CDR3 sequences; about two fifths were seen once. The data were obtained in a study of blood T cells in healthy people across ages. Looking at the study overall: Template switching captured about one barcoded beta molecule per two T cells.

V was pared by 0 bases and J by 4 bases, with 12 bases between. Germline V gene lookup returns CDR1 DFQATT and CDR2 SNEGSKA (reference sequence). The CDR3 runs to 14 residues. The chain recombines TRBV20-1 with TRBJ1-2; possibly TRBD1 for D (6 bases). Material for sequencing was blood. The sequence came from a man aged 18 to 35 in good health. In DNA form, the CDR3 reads TGCAGTGCTAGAGATCCCGGGGGCATCTATGGCTACACCTTC. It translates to CSARDPGGIYGYTF.